Shown below are 16 T cell receptor beta chains from a single sample sequenced in a study of cytomegalovirus exposure and HLA in healthy donors. 13 Jbeta primers and 60 Vbeta primers were used for the PCR. The data were produced by immunoSEQ multiplex PCR, yet TCRdb's version contains in-frame clones alone and is incomplete. This table has roughly 220,000 clones, 70% appearing once. Sequencing was done on a sample of PBMCs. These receptors were taken from a man between 35 and 55 years old in good health and CMV-seropositive.

Worth noting for this clone: This specimen includes other DNA sequences encoding the same CDR3. This chain connects TRBV5-1 to TRBJ1-1; D gene ambiguous. Trimming left V 2 bases short and J 1 base short, with 6 bases between. Germline V gene lookup returns CDR1 SGHRS and CDR2 YFSETQ. This CDR3 spans 13 amino acids. CDR3: CASSLDTNTEAFF. In nucleotides, the CDR3 is TGCGCCAGCAGCTTAGACACGAACACTGAAGCTTTCTTT.

The chain carries TRBV10-2 and TRBJ2-1, with 9 bases aligning to TRBD1. This CDR3 spans 15 amino acids. After removal of 6 bases from V and 3 bases from J, the junction contained 6 bases not matched to a gene. Germline V CDR1 and CDR2: WSHSY, SAAADI. DNA of the CDR3: TGCGCCAGCAGGGGGGACAGGGCTAACTACAATGAGCAGTTCTTC. It specifies CASRGDRANYNEQFF.

This clone was seen once. This chain uses TRBV14 with TRBJ2-2, with 7 positions matching TRBD1. This CDR3 has 18 residues. V shed 0 bases and J 0 bases; nucleotides not matched to a gene: 7. The V gene's germline CDR1 is SGHDN and CDR2 FVKESK. For the CDR3, the DNA is TGTGCCAGCAGCCAAGATCTCCCACAGGGGACGAACACCGGGGAGCTGTTTTTT. Its translation: CASSQDLPQGTNTGELFF.

This clone was detected once. The gene calls are TRBV10-3 and TRBJ2-1; maybe TRBD2 (5 bases). Germline-derived CDR1 and CDR2 are ENHRY and SYGVKD. This CDR3 comprises 14 residues. The V end was cut by 1 base, the J end by 7 bases, with 11 bases between. CDR3 region: CAISELGARNEQFF. DNA for the CDR3: TGTGCCATCAGTGAGTTGGGAGCGAGAAATGAGCAGTTCTTC.

The genes are TRBV2 and TRBJ1-1; D not certain. With 4 bases removed from V and 10 bases from J, the gap between germline ends came to 13 bases. CDR1 and CDR2 (germline): SNHLY, FYNNEI. This CDR3 is built from 12 residues. The DNA for the CDR3 is TGTGCCAGCAGTGCCCGAGGACTGGGAGCTTTCTTT. Translated, it gives CASSARGLGAFF.

V usage is TRBV5-4 and J usage is TRBJ1-1, with a weak D call TRBD1 (5 bases). The CDR3 has 13 residues. Per the germline V gene, CDR1 is SGHNT and CDR2 is YYREEE (reference sequence). Trimming shortened V by 0 bases and J by 8 bases, and 11 bases separated the two germline ends. CDR3 loop: CASSLAGGSEAFF. The DNA for the CDR3 is TGTGCCAGCAGCTTGGCGGGGGGGAGCGAAGCTTTCTTT.

The rearrangement joins TRBV9 to TRBJ1-2; D call uncertain. Germline lookup yields CDR1 SGDLS and CDR2 YYNGEE. This CDR3 contains 16 residues. V dropped 0 bases and J dropped 7 bases, with 19 bases sitting between them. This CDR3 is CASSVDPGRPERGYTF. In DNA, the CDR3 is TGTGCCAGCAGCGTAGACCCGGGAAGACCCGAACGTGGCTACACCTTC.

The rearrangement joins TRBV6-5 to TRBJ1-5, with 7 nucleotides matching TRBD1. From germline, CDR1 is MNHEY and CDR2 SVGAGI. V shed 6 bases and J 3 bases; nucleotides not matched to a gene: 2. CDR3 length equals 13 residues. The CDR3 DNA reads TGTGCCAGCAGGACAGGGTCCAATCAGCCCCAGCATTTT. Protein: CASRTGSNQPQHF.

This clone was seen more than once but under ten times. The CDR3 nucleotides read TGTGCCAGCTCACTGGGGGACAGGGATAATTCACCCCTCCACTTT. This sequence encodes CASSLGDRDNSPLHF. The chain is built from TRBV18 and TRBJ1-6; 9 nucleotides line up with TRBD1. This CDR3 is 15 amino acids long. The trim removed 4 bases at V and 5 bases at J, leaving 3 bases unmatched. CDR1 is KGHSH, CDR2 LQKENI, per germline.

This chain connects TRBV2 to TRBJ2-2, with D uncertain. The V end lost 6 bases, the J end lost 6 bases, and 11 bases lay between the germline ends. CDR1 SNHLY and CDR2 FYNNEI come from the germline V gene. This CDR3 has 13 amino acids. In nucleotides, the CDR3 is TGTGCCAGCAGCCCGCTAGGCGCCGGGGAGCTGTTTTTT. Encoded protein: CASSPLGAGELFF.

This rearrangement joins TRBV5-6 to TRBJ2-7; D possibly corresponds to TRBD1 (5 bases). CDR1 and CDR2 from the germline V gene are SGHDT and YYEEEE. CDR3 length: 12 residues. The ends were cut back, 2 bases at V and 6 bases at J, with 9 bases in the middle. CDR3 bases: TGTGCCAGCAGCTTAACAGGCGTCGAGCAGTACTTC. Protein product: CASSLTGVEQYF.

The V call is TRBV27, the J call TRBJ1-2; 8 bases are shared with TRBD1. V lost 6 bases, J lost 6 bases, and 3 bases stayed unmatched. This CDR3 region has 12 residues. Germline V CDR1 and CDR2: MNHEY, SMNVEV (reference sequence). The CDR3 DNA follows: TGTGCCAGCAGGACAGGGGCGGATGGCTACACCTTC. It translates to CASRTGADGYTF.

The chain uses TRBV4-2 and TRBJ2-6; perhaps TRBD2 as D (6 bases). The germline CDR1 and CDR2 sequences are LGHNA and YNFKEQ. Trimming left V 0 bases short and J 4 bases short, with 10 bases between. This CDR3 contains 16 residues. The CDR3 DNA is TGTGCCAGCAGCCAAGAGGAGGGCTCGGGGGCCAACGTCCTGACTTTC. This encodes CASSQEEGSGANVLTF.

This sequence joins TRBV4-3 and TRBJ2-7; a possible D gene is TRBD2 (6 bases). V dropped 0 bases and J dropped 3 bases, with 15 bases sitting between them. The CDR3 extends over 16 amino acids. Germline V CDR1 and CDR2: LGHNA, YSLEER. The CDR3 bases are TGCGCCAGCAGCCAAGATTACACTAGCTCTGGCTACGAGCAGTACTTC. It codes for CASSQDYTSSGYEQYF.

This clone was found once. The chain uses TRBV5-5 and TRBJ2-5; 11 bases align to TRBD2. Trimming removed 0 bases from V and 4 bases from J; junction bases left unmatched: 5. The germline V gene encodes CDR1 SGHKS and CDR2 YYEKEE (reference sequence). The CDR3 totals 16 residues. The CDR3 is CASSLDLAGGRETQYF. Written as DNA, the CDR3 is TGTGCCAGCAGCTTGGATCTAGCGGGGGGTAGAGAGACCCAGTACTTC.

This chain joins TRBV6-5 and TRBJ1-2; 7 nucleotides line up with TRBD1. With 2 bases clipped from V and 8 bases from J, the junction kept 11 bases outside the gene matches. Germline CDR1 MNHEY, CDR2 SVGAGI. This CDR3 is 15 amino acids long. DNA for the CDR3: TGTGCCAGCAGTTACCCCGACAGGGCGGAGGGAGGCTACACCTTC. Amino acid sequence: CASSYPDRAEGGYTF.